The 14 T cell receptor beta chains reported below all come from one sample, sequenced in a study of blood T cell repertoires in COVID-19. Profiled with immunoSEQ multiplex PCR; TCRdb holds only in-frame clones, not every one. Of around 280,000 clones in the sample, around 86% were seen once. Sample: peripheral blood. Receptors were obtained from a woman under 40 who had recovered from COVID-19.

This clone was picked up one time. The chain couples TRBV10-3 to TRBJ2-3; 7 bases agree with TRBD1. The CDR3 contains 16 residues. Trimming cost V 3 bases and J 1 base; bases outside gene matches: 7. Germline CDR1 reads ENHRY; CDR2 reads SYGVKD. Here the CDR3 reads CAISDPDREGTDTQYF. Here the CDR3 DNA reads TGTGCCATCAGTGACCCCGACAGGGAAGGCACAGATACGCAGTATTTT.

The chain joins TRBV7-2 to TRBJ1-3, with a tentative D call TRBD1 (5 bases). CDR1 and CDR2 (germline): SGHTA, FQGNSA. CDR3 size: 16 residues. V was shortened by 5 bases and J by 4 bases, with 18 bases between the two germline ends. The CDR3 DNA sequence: TGTGCCAGCAGCCCACAGGATGGAGGGGTCGGAAACACCATATATTTT. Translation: CASSPQDGGVGNTIYF.

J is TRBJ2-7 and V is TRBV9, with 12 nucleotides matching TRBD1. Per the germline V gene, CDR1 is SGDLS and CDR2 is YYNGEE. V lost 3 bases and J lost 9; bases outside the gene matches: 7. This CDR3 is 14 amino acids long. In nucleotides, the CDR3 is TGTGCCAGCAGCGATGGGGGACAGGGGGCTAGGCAGTACTTC. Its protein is CASSDGGQGARQYF.

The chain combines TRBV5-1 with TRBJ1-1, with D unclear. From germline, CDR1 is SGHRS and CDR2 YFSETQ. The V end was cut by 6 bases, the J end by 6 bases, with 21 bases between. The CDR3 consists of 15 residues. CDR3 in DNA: TGCGCCAGCATTGGTAGGGAGGTGGGCAACGCTGAAGCTTTCTTT. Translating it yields CASIGREVGNAEAFF.

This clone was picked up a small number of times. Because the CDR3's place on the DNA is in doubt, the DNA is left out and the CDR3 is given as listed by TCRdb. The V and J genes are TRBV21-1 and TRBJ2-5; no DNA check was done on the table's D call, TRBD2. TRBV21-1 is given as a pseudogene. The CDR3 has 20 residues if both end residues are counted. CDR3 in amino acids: CASSKYCCLVAGLGFETQYF.

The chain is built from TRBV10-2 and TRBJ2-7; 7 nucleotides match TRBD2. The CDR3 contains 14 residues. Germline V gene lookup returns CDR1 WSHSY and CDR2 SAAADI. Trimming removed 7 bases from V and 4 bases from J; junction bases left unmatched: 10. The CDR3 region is CASTPGLTGYEQYF. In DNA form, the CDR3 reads TGCGCCAGCACTCCGGGACTAACAGGATACGAGCAGTACTTC.

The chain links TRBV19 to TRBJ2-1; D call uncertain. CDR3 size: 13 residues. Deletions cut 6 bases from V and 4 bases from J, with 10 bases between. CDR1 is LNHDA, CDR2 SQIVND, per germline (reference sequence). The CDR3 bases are TGTGCCAGTAGCCTCGACGGGTACAATGAGCAGTTCTTC. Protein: CASSLDGYNEQFF.

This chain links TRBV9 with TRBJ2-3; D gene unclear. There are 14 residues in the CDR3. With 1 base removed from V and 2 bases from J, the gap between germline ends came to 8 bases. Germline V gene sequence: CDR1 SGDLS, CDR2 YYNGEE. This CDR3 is CASSVSSSTDTQYF. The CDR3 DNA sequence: TGTGCCAGCAGCGTATCCAGTTCCACAGATACGCAGTATTTT.

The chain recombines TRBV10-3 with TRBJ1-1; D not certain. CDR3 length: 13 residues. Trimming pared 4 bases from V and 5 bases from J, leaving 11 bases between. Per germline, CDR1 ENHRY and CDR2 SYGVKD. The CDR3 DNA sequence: TGTGCCATCAGTGGGTGGAGGGTGACTGAAGCTTTCTTT. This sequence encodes CAISGWRVTEAFF.

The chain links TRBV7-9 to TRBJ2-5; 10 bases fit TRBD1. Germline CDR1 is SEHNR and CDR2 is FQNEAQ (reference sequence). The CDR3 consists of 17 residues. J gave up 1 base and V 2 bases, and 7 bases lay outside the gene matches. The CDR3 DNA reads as TGTGCCAGCAGCTTACCCCGGGACAGGGGATTCCAAGAGACCCAGTACTTC. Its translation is CASSLPRDRGFQETQYF.

CDR3 bases: TGCAGCGCCCGCGGGGTAGCGGGTATTACGGTCACCGGGGAGCTGTTTTTT. This sequence encodes CSARGVAGITVTGELFF. The rearrangement uses TRBV29-1 and TRBJ2-2; 7 bases map to TRBD2. Germline V gene data show CDR1 as SQVTM and CDR2 as ANQGSEA. J was trimmed by 4 bases and V by 7 bases; bases with no gene match: 18. The CDR3 contains 17 residues.

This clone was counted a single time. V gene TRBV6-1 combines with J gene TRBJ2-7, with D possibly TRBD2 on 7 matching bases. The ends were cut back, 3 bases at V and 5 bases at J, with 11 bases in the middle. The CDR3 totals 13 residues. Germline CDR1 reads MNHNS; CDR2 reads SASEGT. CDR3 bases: TGTGCCAGCAGTGATAGGGGGGGGGACGAGCAGTACTTC. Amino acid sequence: CASSDRGGDEQYF.

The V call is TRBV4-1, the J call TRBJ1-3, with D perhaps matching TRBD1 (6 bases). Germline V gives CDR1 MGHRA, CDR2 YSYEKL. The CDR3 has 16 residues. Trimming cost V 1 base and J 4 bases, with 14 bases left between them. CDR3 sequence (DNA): TGCGCCAGCAGCCAAGGGGGGCAGGGTAGCGGAAACACCATATATTTT. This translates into CASSQGGQGSGNTIYF.

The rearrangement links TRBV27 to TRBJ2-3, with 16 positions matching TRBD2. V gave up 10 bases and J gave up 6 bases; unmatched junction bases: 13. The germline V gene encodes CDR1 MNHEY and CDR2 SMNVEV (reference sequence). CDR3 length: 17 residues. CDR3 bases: TGTGCCACCGCGGGACTAGCGGGAGGGCCGTTCCCCGATACGCAGTATTTT. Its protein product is CATAGLAGGPFPDTQYF.